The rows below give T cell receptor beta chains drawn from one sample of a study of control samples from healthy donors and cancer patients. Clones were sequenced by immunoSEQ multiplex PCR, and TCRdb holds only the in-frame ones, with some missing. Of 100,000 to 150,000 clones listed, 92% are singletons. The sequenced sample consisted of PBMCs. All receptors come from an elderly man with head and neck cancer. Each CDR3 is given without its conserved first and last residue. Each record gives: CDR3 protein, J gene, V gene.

CDR3aa: ASSTGAGLETQY
j_gene: TRBJ2-5
v_gene: TRBV9

CDR3aa: ASSLAGNQETQY
j_gene: TRBJ2-5
v_gene: TRBV5-1

CDR3aa: ASRFRIAGDNEQF
j_gene: TRBJ2-1
v_gene: TRBV12-2

CDR3aa: ASSFPGLETEAF
j_gene: TRBJ1-1
v_gene: TRBV5-6

CDR3aa: ATLDLEDRGLGYT
j_gene: TRBJ1-2
v_gene: TRBV7-9

CDR3aa: ASSEQGVAYEQY
j_gene: TRBJ2-7
v_gene: TRBV2

CDR3aa: ASSRAGGSYEQY
j_gene: TRBJ2-7
v_gene: TRBV7-2

CDR3aa: ASSQVVETQY
j_gene: TRBJ2-5
v_gene: TRBV3-1/TRBV3-2

CDR3aa: ASSGWFGTGFTEAF
j_gene: TRBJ1-1
v_gene: TRBV7-9

CDR3aa: ASSPATANYGYT
j_gene: TRBJ1-2
v_gene: TRBV27

CDR3aa: ASSLGDRTGYT
j_gene: TRBJ1-2
v_gene: TRBV5-1

CDR3aa: ASSLRDREAF
j_gene: TRBJ1-1
v_gene: TRBV5-4

CDR3aa: ASSSPAFREKLF
j_gene: TRBJ1-4
v_gene: TRBV28

CDR3aa: ASSYLGGGISYEQY
j_gene: TRBJ2-7
v_gene: TRBV6-6

CDR3aa: ASSPREYQETQY
j_gene: TRBJ2-5
v_gene: TRBV4-3

CDR3aa: ASSLDGANTEAF
j_gene: TRBJ1-1
v_gene: TRBV5-1

CDR3aa: ASGLPPLAGGRTGELF
j_gene: TRBJ2-2
v_gene: TRBV12-5

CDR3aa: ASSSRTGTDTQY
j_gene: TRBJ2-3
v_gene: TRBV18

CDR3aa: ASSGTSGTLGVQETQY
j_gene: TRBJ2-5
v_gene: TRBV27

CDR3aa: ASSSSTVLGRKELF
j_gene: TRBJ1-4
v_gene: TRBV6-5

CDR3aa: ASSREWTGGYAQY
j_gene: TRBJ2-3
v_gene: TRBV7-8

CDR3aa: ASSEASGTGSSYEQY
j_gene: TRBJ2-7
v_gene: TRBV4-3

CDR3aa: ASSSQGGYTDTQY
j_gene: TRBJ2-3
v_gene: TRBV7-9

CDR3aa: ASAWGGGGAGELF
j_gene: TRBJ2-2
v_gene: TRBV6-5

CDR3aa: ASSYSSADYSYEQY
j_gene: TRBJ2-7
v_gene: TRBV6-5